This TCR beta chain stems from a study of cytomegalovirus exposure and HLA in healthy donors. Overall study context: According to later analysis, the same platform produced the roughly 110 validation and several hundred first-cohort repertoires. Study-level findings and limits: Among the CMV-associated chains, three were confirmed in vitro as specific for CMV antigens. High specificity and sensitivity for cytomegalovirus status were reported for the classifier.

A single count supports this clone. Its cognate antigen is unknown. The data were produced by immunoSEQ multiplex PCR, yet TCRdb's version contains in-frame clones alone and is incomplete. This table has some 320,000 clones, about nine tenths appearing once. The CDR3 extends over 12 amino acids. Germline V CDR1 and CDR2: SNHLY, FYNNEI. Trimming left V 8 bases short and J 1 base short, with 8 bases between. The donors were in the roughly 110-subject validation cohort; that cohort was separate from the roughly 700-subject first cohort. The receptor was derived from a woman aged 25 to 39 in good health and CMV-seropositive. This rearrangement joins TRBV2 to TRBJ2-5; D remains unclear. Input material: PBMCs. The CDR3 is CASFGSQETQYF. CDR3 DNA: TGTGCCAGCTTTGGCAGCCAAGAGACCCAGTACTTC.